A selection of T cell receptor beta chains follows, all from one sample in a study of cytomegalovirus exposure and HLA in healthy donors. The method was immunoSEQ multiplex PCR; TCRdb's version includes in-frame clones alone and lacks a portion of them. The top ten clones hold roughly a tenth of a sample with roughly 150,000 clones, 65% to 70% of them seen once. Sequencing was carried out using PBMCs. All receptors come from a man aged 25 to 40 in good health and CMV-seropositive. CDR3s include the opening cysteine and the closing phenylalanine or tryptophan. D genes are given only for firm matches. Clone size is stated in some rows and not others, as once, few, many or a class when expanded.

j_call v_call clone_size d_call cdr3_aa cdr3_nt
TRBJ2-1 TRBV19 NA TRBD2 CASNAGASYNEQFF TGTGCCAGTAACGCGGGAGCCTCCTACAATGAGCAGTTCTTC
TRBJ2-5 TRBV28 NA TRBD2 CASSWGGGGETQYF TGTGCCAGCAGTTGGGGGGGAGGAGGAGAGACCCAGTACTTC
TRBJ2-1 TRBV6-5 few NA CASSWTGTIGVDEQFF TGTGCCAGCAGTTGGACCGGGACAATCGGGGTCGATGAGCAGTTCTTC
TRBJ2-7 TRBV27 NA TRBD2 CASSSQLADSYEQYF TGTGCCAGCAGTTCACAACTAGCGGATTCCTACGAGCAGTACTTC
TRBJ2-3 TRBV7-3 NA NA CASSYLAVASTDTQYF TGTGCCAGCAGCTACTTAGCGGTAGCTAGCACAGATACGCAGTATTTT
TRBJ2-1 TRBV5-1 NA TRBD2 CASVIGAGGIEQFF TGCGCCAGCGTAATAGGAGCGGGAGGGATTGAGCAGTTCTTC
TRBJ2-3 TRBV11-3 NA NA CASSLDPWESGTDTQYF TGTGCCAGCAGCTTAGATCCTTGGGAGTCCGGCACAGATACGCAGTATTTT
TRBJ1-5 TRBV19 few TRBD1 CASSIWTGGNQPQHF TGTGCCAGTAGTATTTGGACAGGGGGCAATCAGCCCCAGCATTTT
TRBJ1-5 TRBV5-1 NA TRBD1 CASSPGGDRVLVGDQPQHF TGCGCCAGCAGCCCAGGGGGGGACAGGGTCTTAGTAGGGGATCAGCCCCAGCATTTT
TRBJ2-5 TRBV7-6 once TRBD1 CASETGTGGLETQYF TGTGCCAGCGAGACCGGGACAGGAGGACTAGAGACCCAGTACTTC
TRBJ2-7 TRBV5-1 few NA CASSLPGGPVSYEQYF TGCGCCAGCAGCTTGCCAGGAGGGCCTGTCTCCTACGAGCAGTACTTC
TRBJ1-1 TRBV16 NA NA CASSLSSTSTEAFF TGTGCCAGCAGCCTCAGCTCTACTAGCACTGAAGCTTTCTTT
TRBJ2-3 TRBV4-1 NA NA CASSPTPADTQYF TGCGCCAGCAGCCCGACACCGGCGGATACGCAGTATTTT
TRBJ2-7 TRBV25-1 few NA CASSEFSALEQYF TGTGCCAGCAGTGAATTTTCCGCGCTCGAGCAGTACTTC
TRBJ2-5 TRBV10-2 NA NA CASAPGKETQYF TGCGCCAGCGCGCCGGGGAAGGAGACCCAGTACTTC
TRBJ2-1 TRBV6-1 NA TRBD2 CASSELLGVAGYTYNEQFF TGTGCCAGCAGTGAACTCCTAGGGGTAGCGGGATACACCTACAATGAGCAGTTCTTC
TRBJ1-1 TRBV19 NA TRBD1 CASSPTGGTEAFF TGTGCCAGTAGTCCTACAGGGGGGACTGAAGCTTTCTTT
TRBJ1-1 TRBV14 NA NA CASSPFVNTEAFF TGTGCCAGCAGCCCGTTCGTGAACACTGAAGCTTTCTTT
TRBJ1-3 TRBV10-3 NA TRBD1 CAVRDSISLSGNTIYF TGTGCCGTTAGGGACAGCATATCCCTCTCTGGAAACACCATATATTTT
TRBJ1-1 TRBV7-9 NA NA CSSSPVGGNTEAFF TGTTCCAGCAGCCCAGTAGGGGGGAACACTGAAGCTTTCTTT
TRBJ2-1 TRBV5-1 NA TRBD2 CASSSTPGLAGNEQFF TGCGCCAGCAGCTCCACCCCGGGACTAGCGGGGAATGAGCAGTTCTTC
TRBJ1-1 TRBV4-1 NA NA CASSQVGRNTEAFF TGCGCCAGCAGCCAAGTGGGGCGAAACACTGAAGCTTTCTTT
TRBJ2-7 TRBV28 NA TRBD1 CASSLQGQGYEQYF TGTGCCAGCAGTTTACAGGGACAGGGGTACGAGCAGTACTTC
TRBJ1-1 TRBV4-1 NA NA CASRGQGNTEAFF TGCGCCAGCAGGGGGCAGGGGAACACTGAAGCTTTCTTT
TRBJ2-7 TRBV19 few TRBD2 CASSVMTSGIAEQYF TGTGCCAGTAGTGTCATGACTAGCGGGATTGCCGAGCAGTACTTC
TRBJ1-2 TRBV25-1 few NA CASSAGGNYGYTF TGTGCCAGCAGTGCTGGCGGTAACTATGGCTACACCTTC
TRBJ1-4 TRBV27 NA NA CASSLNFFEKLFF TGTGCCAGCAGTTTGAACTTCTTTGAAAAACTGTTTTTT
TRBJ1-5 TRBV19 NA TRBD1 CASSPTGTGDYSNQPQHF TGTGCCAGTAGCCCTACCGGGACAGGCGATTATAGCAATCAGCCCCAGCATTTT
TRBJ1-1 TRBV28 NA TRBD1 CASSPGDREGTEAFF TGTGCCAGCAGTCCGGGGGACAGGGAGGGCACTGAAGCTTTCTTT
TRBJ1-1 TRBV27 NA NA CASSSEVSNTEAFF TGTGCCAGCAGTTCTGAGGTTTCGAACACTGAAGCTTTCTTT
TRBJ1-1 TRBV10-3 NA TRBD1 CAIRGQGDGEAFF TGTGCCATCAGGGGCCAGGGGGACGGTGAAGCTTTCTTT
TRBJ2-1 TRBV5-1 NA TRBD2 CASSLTSGTSGSIEQFF TGCGCCAGCAGCTTAACTTCCGGGACTAGCGGGAGCATTGAGCAGTTCTTC
TRBJ1-2 TRBV18 NA TRBD1 CASSSSGTGGGNYGYTF TGTGCCAGCTCATCTTCGGGGACAGGGGGCGGAAACTATGGCTACACCTTC
TRBJ2-7 TRBV19 few NA CASSIQTSSYEQYF TGTGCCAGTAGTATACAGACAAGCTCCTACGAGCAGTACTTC
TRBJ2-7 TRBV10-1 NA TRBD2 CASSLGLRAEQYF TGCGCCAGCAGTCTGGGACTACGTGCCGAGCAGTACTTC
TRBJ1-1 TRBV7-9 NA TRBD1 CASSFGDRVVTEAFF TGTGCCAGCAGCTTTGGGGACAGGGTAGTCACTGAAGCTTTCTTT
TRBJ2-5 TRBV19 few NA CASSIPTRQETQYF TGTGCCAGTAGTATCCCGACACGGCAAGAGACCCAGTACTTC
TRBJ2-3 TRBV7-2 few NA CASSPPGQDTQYF TGTGCCAGCAGCCCTCCGGGTCAAGATACGCAGTATTTT
TRBJ1-2 TRBV6-5 NA TRBD1 CASSYGQGAYGYTF TGTGCCAGCAGTTACGGACAGGGGGCATATGGCTACACCTTC
TRBJ2-1 TRBV5-1 NA TRBD2 CASSFSGGAEQFF TGCGCCAGCAGCTTTTCGGGAGGAGCTGAGCAGTTCTTC
TRBJ2-7 TRBV5-4 NA TRBD2 CASSWGGTSSYEQYF TGTGCCAGCAGCTGGGGGGGGACTAGCAGCTACGAGCAGTACTTC
TRBJ1-3 TRBV10-3 NA TRBD1 CAISESSDRGNGNTIYF TGTGCCATCAGTGAGTCCTCAGACAGGGGAAATGGAAACACCATATATTTT
TRBJ1-1 TRBV11-2 once NA CASSLDISGDNTEAFF TGTGCCAGCAGCTTAGACATCTCGGGAGACAACACTGAAGCTTTCTTT
TRBJ1-4 TRBV5-1 NA NA CASRSLRLDEKLFF TGCGCCAGCAGGAGTTTACGACTTGATGAAAAACTGTTTTTT
TRBJ2-1 TRBV6-6 NA TRBD1 CASSYLGRDRAHEQFF TGTGCCAGCAGTTACTTGGGCCGGGACAGGGCTCATGAGCAGTTCTTC
TRBJ1-6 TRBV5-6 NA TRBD1 CASSPRDSDIYNSPLHF TGTGCCAGCAGCCCCCGGGACAGCGACATCTATAATTCACCCCTCCACTTT
TRBJ2-3 TRBV18 once TRBD1 CASSPVTGEDTQYF TGTGCCAGCTCACCTGTGACAGGGGAGGATACGCAGTATTTT
TRBJ2-7 TRBV19 NA NA CASSPAVGSYEQYF TGTGCCAGTAGTCCAGCGGTTGGTAGCTACGAGCAGTACTTC
TRBJ2-7 TRBV9 NA NA CASSGTPAPLDEQYF TGTGCCAGCAGCGGGACTCCCGCGCCTCTTGATGAGCAGTACTTC
TRBJ1-1 TRBV19 once TRBD1 CASSSVQGEAFF TGTGCCAGTAGTTCTGTACAGGGGGAAGCTTTCTTT